The 10 T cell receptor beta chains listed next were all sequenced from one sample in a study of early T cells in non-severe SARS-CoV-2 infection. TCRdb reanalysed the 5' RACE reads using MiXCR and keeps one entry per CDR3 protein. The table shows some 20,000 distinct CDR3 sequences, with roughly 5% occurring only once. Sequencing input: whole blood. The receptors stem from an adult who was a healthcare worker with PCR-confirmed SARS-CoV-2 infection or an uninfected control (not recorded which).

This clonotype was seen ten or more times. The rearrangement uses TRBV5-6 and TRBJ2-3; TRBD1 agrees at 8 bases. CDR3 length: 15 amino acids. With 2 bases clipped from V and 1 base from J, the junction kept 3 bases outside the gene matches. CDR1 SGHDT and CDR2 YYEEEE come from the germline V gene. CDR3 region: CASSFTGQGTDTQYF. The CDR3 bases are TGTGCCAGCAGCTTCACGGGACAGGGCACAGATACGCAGTATTTT.

This clonotype is medium-sized (0.01 to 0.1%) by share. V usage is TRBV20-1 and J usage is TRBJ2-5; D not certain. V was shortened by 2 bases and J by 4 bases, with 11 bases between the two germline ends. CDR3 size: 13 residues. Germline V gives CDR1 DFQATT, CDR2 SNEGSKA (reference sequence). The CDR3 DNA sequence: TGCAGTGCTAGACCCCCTCCGGCAGAGACCCAGTACTTC. Its protein is CSARPPPAETQYF.

This clonotype turned up a few times. The chain couples TRBV20-1 to TRBJ2-7; maybe TRBD1 (6 bases). Germline V CDR1 and CDR2: DFQATT, SNEGSKA (reference sequence). The CDR3 sequence is 12 residues long. Trimming removed 3 bases at V and 5 bases at J, with 11 bases between. CDR3 protein: CSARVWGHEQYF. For the CDR3, the DNA is TGCAGTGCTAGGGTGTGGGGGCACGAGCAGTACTTC.

This clonotype was recorded a few times. The chain has TRBV7-6 and TRBJ2-7, with D possibly TRBD2 on 5 matching bases. With 5 bases removed from V and 0 bases from J, the gap between germline ends came to 11 bases. CDR1 is SGHVS, CDR2 FNYEAQ, per germline. This CDR3 has 14 amino acids. The CDR3 loop reads CASSHHGDSYEQYF. The CDR3 DNA sequence: TGTGCCAGCAGCCATCACGGGGACTCCTACGAGCAGTACTTC.

This clonotype was detected ten times or more. The V call is TRBV25-1, the J call TRBJ1-2; no reliable D call. Germline CDR1 is MGHDK and CDR2 is SYGVNS. V was clipped by 4 bases and J by 4 bases, with 13 bases between them. The CDR3 covers 14 residues. CDR3 coding DNA: TGTGCCAGCAGTGCTCCGGGCCGCTCCTATGGCTACACCTTC. Translation: CASSAPGRSYGYTF.

By sample fraction, this clonotype is medium-sized. The chain has TRBV7-2 and TRBJ1-1, with TRBD1 as a possible D gene (6 bases). CDR3 length equals 14 residues. Germline V gives CDR1 SGHTA, CDR2 FQGNSA. Trimming stripped 3 bases from V and 3 bases from J, with 11 bases between. Here the CDR3 DNA reads TGTGCCAGCAGCTTTAGGGGGGCCGACACTGAAGCTTTCTTT. Its protein product is CASSFRGADTEAFF. The complete variable domain, with remaining parts taken from reference TRBV7-2 and TRBJ1-1, reads GAGVSQSPSNKVTEKGKDVELRCDPISGHTALYWYRQSLGQGLEFLIYFQGNSAPDKSGLPSDRFSAERTGGSVSTLTIQRTQQEDSAVYLCASSFRGADTEAFFGQGTRLTVV.

This clonotype was seen only a few times. The chain couples TRBV4-1 to TRBJ2-1; 11 bases align to TRBD2. This CDR3 has 17 residues. V lost 1 base to trimming and J lost 4 bases; unmatched junction nucleotides: 6. Germline loops: CDR1 MGHRA, CDR2 YSYEKL. The DNA for the CDR3 is TGCGCCAGCAGCCAAGCTTCTGTAGCGGGAGGGTACAATGAGCAGTTCTTC. Amino acids: CASSQASVAGGYNEQFF.

Ten or more counts support this clonotype. The CDR3, as DNA: TGTGCCAGCAGCTTGGTCCATTACAATGAGCAGTTCTTC. This encodes CASSLVHYNEQFF. The rearrangement uses TRBV5-4 and TRBJ2-1; D not certain. The CDR3 sequence is 13 residues long. V was shortened by 0 bases and J by 4 bases, with 5 bases between the two germline ends. The germline CDR1 and CDR2 sequences are SGHNT and YYREEE (reference sequence).

As concerns this clonotype: A single base separates this from a much larger clone, so it may be a read error. The chain combines TRBV7-2 with TRBJ1-2; the D gene is possibly TRBD1 (5 bases). CDR1 and CDR2 (germline): SGHTA, FQGNSA. The CDR3 consists of 16 residues. V was pared by 1 base and J by 2 bases, with 14 bases between. CDR3 nucleotides: TGTGCCAGCAGCTTAGGAAGCGATGGGGCCAACTATGGCTACACCTTC. Amino acid sequence: CASSLGSDGANYGYTF.

This clonotype is deemed medium-sized (0.01 to 0.1%). The CDR3 protein is CASSVDRNTEAFF. The CDR3 nucleotides are TGTGCCAGCAGTGTAGACAGGAACACTGAAGCTTTCTTT. The chain couples TRBV11-2 to TRBJ1-1, with D possibly being TRBD1 (5 bases). V gave up 6 bases and J gave up 1 base, with 9 bases separating them. Germline CDR1 reads SGHAT; CDR2 reads FQNNGV. The CDR3 runs 13 residues.